This entry lists 8 T cell receptor delta chains sequenced from one sample in a study of human gamma delta and Vdelta1 T cells. TCRdb reprocessed the PCR reads through CATT. The data contain about 6,400 delta-chain clones, 41% of them seen just once; the ten biggest clones take up about 9.4%. These TCRs are of unknown antigen specificity. The material sequenced was Vdelta1 gamma-delta T cells from blood grown in culture (DOT cells). These receptor sequences come from a human donor in good health.

By proportion, this clone is medium-sized. The V call is TRDV1, the J call TRDJ1, with D possibly matching TRDD3 (6 bases). CDR3 length equals 19 residues. Trimming removed 1 base at V and 0 bases at J, with 21 bases between. The germline V gene has CDR1 TSWWSYY and CDR2 QGS. CDR3 in amino acids: CALGEQLYLGGIDTDKLIF. The CDR3 nucleotides are TGTGCTCTTGGGGAACAACTATATCTGGGAGGGATAGACACCGATAAACTCATCTTT.

This clone was counted between two and nine times. V and J are TRDV1 and TRDJ1; 10 nucleotides agree with TRDD3. There are 19 residues in the CDR3. Germline lookup yields CDR1 TSWWSYY and CDR2 QGS. V lost 2 bases and J lost 3; bases outside the gene matches: 15. The CDR3 nucleotides read TGTGCTCTTGGGGAAAGAAGGCCCGGTCGTGGGGGATACCCCGATAAACTCATCTTT. Translated, it gives CALGERRPGRGGYPDKLIF.

A remark on this clone: The sample carries other DNA sequences with the same CDR3. The rearrangement uses TRDV1 and TRDJ1; 11 nucleotides line up with TRDD3. The ends lost 4 bases at V and 6 bases at J; junction bases unmatched: 13. The CDR3 runs to 17 residues. Germline lookup yields CDR1 TSWWSYY and CDR2 QGS. The CDR3 sequence: CALGGRKTGGYANKLIF. CDR3 nucleotide sequence: TGTGCTCTTGGGGGACGAAAGACTGGGGGATATGCTAATAAACTCATCTTT.

This clone was observed a few times. J is TRDJ1 and V is TRDV1; TRDD2 is a possible D gene (7 bases). The CDR3 is made up of 20 amino acids. CDR1 is TSWWSYY and CDR2 is QGS in the germline V gene. Trimming pared 4 bases from V and 0 bases from J, leaving 27 bases between. The CDR3 sequence is CALGGFFPTHRWGHTDKLIF. DNA for the CDR3: TGTGCTCTTGGGGGCTTCTTTCCTACACACCGCTGGGGACACACCGATAAACTCATCTTT.

Within the sample, this clone is medium-sized. This chain links TRDV1 with TRDJ1; the D gene is possibly TRDD3 (8 bases). V shed 1 base and J shed 0 bases, with 30 bases lying between them. CDR1 is TSWWSYY and CDR2 is QGS in the germline V gene. CDR3 length equals 22 residues. The CDR3: CALGEPPLPWAGGPSDTDKLIF. The CDR3 coding sequence is TGTGCTCTTGGGGAACCCCCCCTTCCTTGGGCTGGGGGACCTTCGGACACCGATAAACTCATCTTT.

This chain uses TRDV1 with TRDJ1; the D is unclear. V was shortened by 4 bases and J by 3 bases, with 15 bases between the two germline ends. This CDR3 contains 15 residues. Germline assignment: CDR1 TSWWSYY and CDR2 QGS. The CDR3 loop reads CALGGFLVGADKLIF. Here the CDR3 DNA reads TGTGCTCTTGGGGGCTTTTTAGTGGGTGCCGATAAACTCATCTTT.

The V and J genes are TRDV1 and TRDJ1; D call uncertain. Germline V gives CDR1 TSWWSYY, CDR2 QGS. CDR3 length: 18 residues. Trimming stripped 4 bases from V and 0 bases from J, with 21 bases between. The CDR3 DNA sequence: TGTGCTCTTGGGGTTAAGCCACTCATTTACGGGGACACCGATAAACTCATCTTT. This codes for CALGVKPLIYGDTDKLIF.

This clone was found once. With a much larger clone just one base away, this may be a read error. V and J are TRDV1 and TRDJ1; 8 bases are a match to TRDD3. The CDR3 has 24 residues. J was trimmed by 0 bases and V by 1 base; bases with no gene match: 28. Germline assignment: CDR1 TSWWSYY and CDR2 QGS. This chain's CDR3 is CALGEPPHFPSRGIGASYTDKLIF. The DNA of the CDR3 is TGTGCTCTTGGGGAACCACCCCACTTCCCCTCCCGGGGGATAGGGGCCTCTTACACCGATAAACTCATCTTT.